This entry is about one TCR beta chain. This specimen comes from a study of blood T cell repertoires in COVID-19. The wider study: There were acute and convalescent COVID-19 samples, and they came from the United States, Italy and Spain. T cells, B-cell-depleted T cells, or PBMCs supplied cDNA or gDNA.

As processed by the authors: Reference gene primer amplification gave nucleated cell count estimates. TCRdb's copy holds only in-frame clones and misses some; the assay was immunoSEQ multiplex PCR. V and J calls and clone size are copied from that table; D and trimming were computed from the DNA. The sample has under 300,000 clones, just under 85% seen once. Per the germline V gene, CDR1 is KGHSH and CDR2 is LQKENI. Trimming pared 0 bases from V and 3 bases from J, leaving 9 bases between. CDR3 size: 15 residues. Material: peripheral blood. The chain carries TRBV18 and TRBJ1-3; D gene uncertain. This clonotype was sampled from a woman older than 75 with acute or convalescent COVID-19. CDR3 residues: CASSPPPGVGNTIYF. CDR3 nucleotide sequence: TGTGCCAGCTCACCACCCCCGGGTGTTGGAAACACCATATATTTT.